This paragraph reports one TCR beta chain. Its antigen is not known. Mismatch with germline at one junction end may stem from a read error. The CDR3 length is 15 residues. Per the germline V gene, CDR1 is MNHNS and CDR2 is SASEGT. The data stem from a study of T-cell reconstitution after alpha-beta-depleted transplantation in children. Findings of the study overall: The authors attributed T-cell counts and diversity one year after transplant mostly to newly produced T cells. Several hundred rapidly expanded clones from non-depleted graft cells reportedly supplied alpha-beta T cells about two months post-transplant. Surviving recipient T cells and intrathymic progenitors accounted for some patients' high TCRbeta diversity at day 60.

A library of TCRbeta sequences, prepared with unique molecular identifiers, was generated. TCRdb re-called the PCR reads through MiXCR, storing one row per CDR3 protein. The sample includes about 980,000 distinct CDR3 sequences, about 29% of them seen just once. The chain recombines TRBV6-1 with TRBJ2-3; no clear D. Here the sequenced sample was PBMCs, mostly from graft donor cells, taken 360 days after TCRalphabeta/CD19-depleted stem cell transplant. This receptor was obtained from a boy in the first two years of life who had a stem cell transplant for SCID, so the T cells may come from the graft donor. In nucleotides, the CDR3 is TGTGCCAGCAGGGAAGACACCTCTAGCACAGATACGCAGTATTTT. Translated, it gives CASREDTSSTDTQYF.